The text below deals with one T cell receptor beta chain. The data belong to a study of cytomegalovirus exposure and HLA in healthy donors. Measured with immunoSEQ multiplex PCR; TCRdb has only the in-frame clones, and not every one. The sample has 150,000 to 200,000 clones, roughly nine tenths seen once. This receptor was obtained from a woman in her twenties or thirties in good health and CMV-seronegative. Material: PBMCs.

For the CDR3, the DNA is TGTGCCAGCAGACAAGGGGGCCGGGAGACCCAGTACTTC. As protein: CASRQGGRETQYF. The chain recombines TRBV2 with TRBJ2-5, with 7 positions matching TRBD1. CDR1 is SNHLY, CDR2 FYNNEI, per germline. Trimming cost V 6 bases and J 5 bases; bases outside gene matches: 6. The CDR3 runs 13 residues. The variable domain in full, with the rest retrieved from reference TRBV2 and TRBJ2-5, is EPEVTQTPSHQVTQMGQEVILRCVPISNHLYFYWYRQILGQKVEFLVSFYNNEISEKSEIFDDQFSVERPDGSNFTLKIRSTKLEDSAMYFCASRQGGRETQYFGPGTRLLVL.